The clone carrying this T cell receptor (beta chain) came up a few times. Its antigen is unknown. People with hyperthyroidism were aged 18 to 65 and newly diagnosed, under 2 months' duration. This entry is derived from a study of Graves' ophthalmopathy and Graves' hyperthyroidism. Study summary: Hyperthyroidism was considered stable when no ophthalmopathy appeared within 18 months of follow-up. Notes on the study in general: Stable hyperthyroidism and ophthalmopathy were told apart by a 13-signature model, which achieved around 90% sensitivity and approximately 82% specificity.

Trimming cost V 4 bases and J 2 bases, with 9 bases left between them. The CDR3 extends over 14 amino acids. Germline V gene sequence: CDR1 KGHSY, CDR2 FQNENV. For repertoire sequencing, the TCR beta CDR3 regions were amplified from RNA transcripts. After a first-round RT-PCR with HTBI primers, a second-round multiplex PCR was run. TCRdb ran MiXCR on the multiplex PCR reads and lists one entry per CDR3 protein. The data hold about 600,000 distinct CDR3 sequences, with approximately 35% observed a single time. The rearrangement uses TRBV16 and TRBJ1-5; D possibly corresponds to TRBD1 (5 bases). Input material: peripheral blood or thyroid tissue (not recorded which). This clonotype was obtained from an adult man with Graves' hyperthyroidism. The CDR3 protein is CASSPGRGNQPQHF. The CDR3 bases are TGTGCCAGCAGCCCGGGACGGGGCAATCAGCCCCAGCATTTT.